This T cell receptor (beta chain) comes out of a study of shared T cell receptors in the human thymus. Generated by immunoSEQ multiplex PCR, the TCRdb table keeps only in-frame clones and is missing some. The data contain about 380,000 clones, over 90% of them singletons. The sequence was obtained from a human donor. Sequencing was performed on thymocytes.

Here the CDR3 DNA reads TGTGCCAGTAGCCCGCACCCGGGACAGGCCTCAACTAATGAAAAACTGTTTTTT. Residues: CASSPHPGQASTNEKLFF. This sequence joins TRBV19 and TRBJ1-4, with 8 bases matching TRBD1. The CDR3 runs to 18 residues. Per the germline V gene, CDR1 is LNHDA and CDR2 is SQIVND (reference sequence). Trimming took 6 bases from V and 0 from J; bases not matched to a gene: 12.